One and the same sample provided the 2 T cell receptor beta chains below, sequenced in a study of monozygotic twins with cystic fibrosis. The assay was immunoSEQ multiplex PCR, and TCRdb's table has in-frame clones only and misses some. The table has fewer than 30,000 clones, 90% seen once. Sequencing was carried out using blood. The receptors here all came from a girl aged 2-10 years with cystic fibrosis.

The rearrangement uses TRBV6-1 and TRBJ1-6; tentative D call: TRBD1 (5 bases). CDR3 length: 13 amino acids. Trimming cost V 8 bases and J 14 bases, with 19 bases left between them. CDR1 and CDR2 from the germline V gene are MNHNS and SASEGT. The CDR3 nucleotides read TGTGCCAGCTCTCTAGGGGCCGACTTCACCCTCCACTTT. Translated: CASSLGADFTLHF.

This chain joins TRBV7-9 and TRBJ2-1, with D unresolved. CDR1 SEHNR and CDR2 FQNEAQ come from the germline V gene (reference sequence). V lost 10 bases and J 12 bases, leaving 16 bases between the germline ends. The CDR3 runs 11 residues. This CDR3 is CANEAESAQFF. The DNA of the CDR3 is TGTGCCAACGAGGCCGAGTCGGCGCAGTTCTTC.